This T cell receptor (beta chain) was found in a study of shared clonotypes between healthy human individuals. Sequenced by immunoSEQ multiplex PCR; TCRdb stores in-frame clones only, minus some. The sample consists of 1.6 million or so clones, roughly 96% of them appearing once. The origin of this receptor is a man aged 30-40 years in good health. The sample consisted of naive CD4+ T cells sorted from blood. Described subset: CD45RA+ positively selected.

The CDR3 loop reads CASSLLGASTGEQFF. The CDR3 DNA follows: TGTGCCAGCAGTTTGCTTGGAGCCTCAACAGGTGAGCAGTTCTTC. The chain recombines TRBV28 with TRBJ2-1, with D maybe TRBD1 (5 bases). CDR3 length equals 15 residues. V lost 3 bases to trimming and J lost 9 bases, with 18 bases between them. CDR1 is MDHEN, CDR2 SYDVKM, per germline.